This TCR beta chain was captured in a study of blood T cell repertoires in COVID-19. Study-level information: T cells, B-cell-depleted T cells, or PBMCs provided the cDNA or gDNA that served as material.

Participants' reported clinical history set cohort assignment. Per germline, CDR1 LNHDA and CDR2 SQIVND (reference sequence). Unmatched junction bases numbered 8, after V lost 5 bases and J lost 3 bases. The CDR3 is made up of 16 amino acids. As originally analysed: Estimation of nucleated cell counts was performed using reference gene primer amplification. Sequencing used immunoSEQ multiplex PCR; TCRdb keeps in-frame clones, though not all of them. V and J calls plus clone size are reproduced from that table; the DNA served to infer D and trimming. The sample has about 180,000 clones, 89% seen once; the top ten hold about 2.2%.

The chain recombines TRBV19 with TRBJ2-3; 10 nucleotides align to TRBD2. The sequenced sample was PBMCs or T cells enriched from blood (not recorded which). This sequence was found in a woman aged 35 to 49 with acute COVID-19. CDR3 residues: CASSPGGSGRTDTQYF. CDR3 coding DNA: TGTGCCAGTAGTCCCGGGGGTAGCGGGAGGACAGATACGCAGTATTTT. The full variable domain, its missing parts supplied by reference TRBV19 and TRBJ2-3, is DGGITQSPKYLFRKEGQNVTLSCEQNLNHDAMYWYRQDPGQGLRLIYYSQIVNDFQKGDIAEGYSVSREKKESFPLTVTSAQKNPTAFYLCASSPGGSGRTDTQYFGPGTRLTVL.